These T cell receptor beta chains were read from a single sample in a study of cytomegalovirus exposure and HLA in healthy donors. The table came from immunoSEQ multiplex PCR; TCRdb's copy has only in-frame clones and leaves some out. The sample has some 250,000 clones; 80% to 95% are singletons. Sequenced sample: PBMCs. The receptors were gathered from a woman aged 25 to 39 in good health and CMV-seronegative. Both conserved end residues are part of each CDR3. A row's size may be missing; if present it is once, few, many or a size class.

>.|TRBJ1-4|TRBV28
CASSLTLAEKLFF
>once|TRBJ2-1|TRBV28
CASSLLGTSGKRGYNEQFF
>once|TRBJ1-1|TRBV6-1
CASVLVTEAFF
>once|TRBJ2-1|TRBV27
CASSFPQEEQFF
>.|TRBJ2-1|TRBV27
CASSLHTTSGNEQFF
>.|TRBJ1-2|TRBV15
CATSRRDSSISYTF
>.|TRBJ2-1|TRBV19
CASSTLAGGDNEQFF
>few|TRBJ2-2|TRBV5-6
CASSFGGAPGELFF
>.|TRBJ2-3|TRBV4-3
CASSRSQGGGPTDTQYF
>.|TRBJ2-5|TRBV5-1
CASTLEKGGQETQYF
>.|TRBJ1-2|TRBV6-5
CASSYSQGGYGYTF
>.|TRBJ2-1|TRBV5-6
CASSSGGNEQFF
>.|TRBJ2-6|TRBV29-1
CSVWGSTLSGANVLTF
>.|TRBJ2-6|TRBV6-1
CLTDGLSGANVLTF
>.|TRBJ2-5|TRBV7-2
CASSPTSPRDTQYF
>.|TRBJ2-7|TRBV10-3
CAISEMAGRHEQYF
>.|TRBJ2-7|TRBV29-1
CSATYSGPSYEQYF
>.|TRBJ2-7|TRBV4-2
CASSPTSGRLESYEQYF
>.|TRBJ2-2|TRBV10-1
CASSEWWQGATGELFF
>few|TRBJ1-2|TRBV9
CASSVGGGKTYGYTF
>.|TRBJ2-3|TRBV4-1
CASSLEIQGSDTQYF
>.|TRBJ1-3|TRBV7-2
CASSLDRGAGNTIYF
>.|TRBJ2-7|TRBV4-1
CASSQAGTGVYEQYF
>.|TRBJ2-3|TRBV5-1
CASSLYPDTQYF
>once|TRBJ2-1|TRBV4-3
CASSPDLDTGGNNEQFF
>.|TRBJ2-7|TRBV5-1
CASSSVGDRAGWVSYEQYF
>.|TRBJ2-7|TRBV7-9
CASSLTSGEQYF
>.|TRBJ2-2|TRBV12-1
CASSSPGIGSNTGELFF
>.|TRBJ2-7|TRBV6-1
CASVFRDRAYEQYF
>once|TRBJ2-7|TRBV7-2
CASSFRRTSSYEQYF
>once|TRBJ2-5|TRBV15
CATSRRDSRQETQYF
>few|TRBJ2-7|TRBV28
CASSLKYEQYF
>.|TRBJ2-1|TRBV19
CASSFGTQYNEQFF
>.|TRBJ1-2|TRBV4-1
CASSQDLVQGRGSGTGYTF
>.|TRBJ2-4|TRBV28
CASGLNGGLGNIQYF
>.|TRBJ2-7|TRBV30
CAWGQSSYEQYF
>once|TRBJ2-7|TRBV28
CASSSQGLADTYEQYF
>.|TRBJ1-1|TRBV5-6
CASSLARGVRTMNTEAFF
>.|TRBJ2-1|TRBV5-1
CASSLVWDRGSEQFF
>.|TRBJ1-2|TRBV18
CASSPREAVSYGYTF
>.|TRBJ2-1|TRBV9
CASSVETGGDEQFF
>.|TRBJ2-2|TRBV5-1
CASSSHAGGQANTGELFF
>once|TRBJ2-3|TRBV27
CASSPGGDTQYF
>.|TRBJ2-7|TRBV19
CASSNGGGYEQYF
>.|TRBJ2-1|TRBV30
CAWGTGATYNEQFF
>.|TRBJ2-7|TRBV2
CASSTGRLYEQYF
>.|TRBJ2-2|TRBV15
CATRRGGRDTGELFF
>.|TRBJ1-2|TRBV11-2
CASSRQSYGYTF
>.|TRBJ2-7|TRBV27
CASRIGTGFYEQYF
>.|TRBJ2-1|TRBV14
CASSQPGLAGEGAYNEQFF
>.|TRBJ2-5|TRBV11-2
CASSSGTGVHQETQYF
>.|TRBJ2-1|TRBV15
CATSRGTSGSSDEQFF
>many|TRBJ2-1|TRBV9
CASSATLGGEQFF